This T cell receptor (beta chain) was captured in a study of PD-L1 blockade in urothelial cancer (dated by TCRdb to about 2017). With respect to the entire study: Therapy was started at some point between 2013 and 2015 for all patients, and atezolizumab 1,200 mg was administered intravenously every 3 weeks. Blood samples were analyzed at two time points: 3 weeks after treatment start (second dose) and 6 weeks after treatment start. About nine tenths of the roughly 30 patients were males with bladder-origin urothelial cancer, and 18 of 29 reported a prior smoking history. Progression-free survival longer than 6 months counted as durable clinical benefit, and TCR features were additionally tested against both progression-free and overall survival. Nine patients reached durable clinical benefit, while about 19 patients did not. Patients had an ECOG performance status of 0 or 1 and had received between 0 and 3 prior chemotherapy regimens. The study was an exploratory multi-omic analysis of somatic, immune and clinical correlates of response to PD-L1 blockade with atezolizumab in urothelial cancer. Pretreatment tumor samples, along with matched peripheral blood serially collected before and after atezolizumab treatment, were subjected to TCR sequencing. Pretreatment blood TCR-seq was available for twenty-nine patients, at least one posttreatment blood collection was obtained for about 25 patients, and tumor TCR-seq was available for about 25 patients. In the same patients, whole exome sequencing and RNA sequencing of pretreatment tumors were performed in addition to TCR sequencing. Blood samples gave a median of 141,255 T cells and 77,000 or so unique TCRs, with a median clonality of roughly 0.08. The investigation overall reported the following: At 3 weeks after the start of treatment, tumor-associated TCR clones in peripheral blood had expanded more in patients with durable benefit (n ≈ 24, p = 0.022). Improved progression-free and overall survival was associated with having pretreatment peripheral blood TCR clonality below the median. Because the sample size was small (n ≈ 29) and many exploratory analyses were performed, the results are intended to be hypothesis-generating.

Details on this clone: Its antigen is still unknown. Base qualities are not provided; no much larger clone lies one nucleotide away.

Germline trimming amounts to 5 bases on V and 4 bases on J, with 10 as the count of junction bases outside the gene matches. CDR1 SGHTA and CDR2 FQGTGA are derived from the germline V gene. Its CDR3 holds 16 amino acids, cysteine through phenylalanine. Solely the CDR3 DNA is kept, with 48 bases framed from the first base. In light of the paper, this sample's time point label describes: pretreatment peripheral blood. A total of some 30 patients with locally advanced or metastatic urothelial carcinoma, treated at Memorial Sloan Kettering on a trial protocol, made up the cohort. Peripheral blood mononuclear cells were collected pretreatment and during treatment, with between 1 and 8 total time points obtained per patient. The Qiagen DNeasy Blood extraction kit was used to purify genomic DNA from total PBMCs and tumor samples. Collected pretreatment and during treatment, PBMCs were isolated and stored as previously described.

Synthetic TCR analog templates were spiked into each PCR so that absolute template abundance could be estimated from read counts. The immunoSEQ assay was used to amplify TCRbeta CDR3 regions from genomic DNA with bias-controlled V and J gene primers. Sequencing of rearranged TCRbeta segments was done at approximately 20X coverage. Per the source publication's procedure: Clustering was used to correct sequencing errors, and CDR3s were annotated against IMGT to assign V, D and J genes. Out-of-frame and stop-codon sequences were excluded, and only productive TCRbeta rearrangements were used in downstream analyses. To compute clonality, Shannon entropy was normalized by the log of the number of unique productive sequences and then subtracted from one. Clones differing between time points or between blood and tumor were identified using Fisher's exact test with Benjamini-Hochberg correction, with an adjusted p below 0.01 applied as the threshold. This is the immuneACCESS table as TCRdb keeps it, with only in-frame sequences that have V and J called. A part of the clones is gone; compared with another copy, unresolved V genes explain less than half, and the rest is unexplained. The V and J calls and clone size were taken over from that table, and D and trimming were inferred from the DNA. In all, the sample holds roughly 63,000 clones, and about four fifths of those were seen once. The ten biggest clones cover roughly 5% of the sample.

The source was PBMCs, collected around atezolizumab (anti-PD-L1) treatment. The chain uses TRBV7-3 and TRBJ2-1, with 8 middle bases fitting TRBD2. The TCR comes from a man aged 65 to 79 with urothelial cancer. The DNA sequence is as follows: TGTGCCAGCAGCGCCAGTCCGAGCGGGGGTTACAATGAGCAGTTCTTC. This encodes CASSASPSGGYNEQFF.